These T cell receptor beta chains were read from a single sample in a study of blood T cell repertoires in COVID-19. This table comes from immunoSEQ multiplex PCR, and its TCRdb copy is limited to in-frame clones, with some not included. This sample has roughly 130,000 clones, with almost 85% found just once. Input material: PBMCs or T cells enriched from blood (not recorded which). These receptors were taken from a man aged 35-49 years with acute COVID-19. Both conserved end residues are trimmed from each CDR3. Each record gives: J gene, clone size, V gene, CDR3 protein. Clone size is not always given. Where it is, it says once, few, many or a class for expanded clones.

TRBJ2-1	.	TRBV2	ASTTRETYNEQF
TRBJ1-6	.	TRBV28	ASSSNSPLH
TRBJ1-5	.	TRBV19	ASSIGASYSNQPQH
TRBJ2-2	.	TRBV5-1	ASSSGAYTGELF
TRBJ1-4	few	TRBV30	AYGQGGNNEKLF
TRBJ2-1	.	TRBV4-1	ASSHLDRVGYNEQF
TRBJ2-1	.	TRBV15	ATSRDVRDWQEQF
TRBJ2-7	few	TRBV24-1	ATSDPNPPGLVRFQQY
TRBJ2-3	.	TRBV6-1	ASSERSRSKTDTQY
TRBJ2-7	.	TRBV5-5	ASSLEGALYEQY
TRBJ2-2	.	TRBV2	ASSLQGRSSGELF
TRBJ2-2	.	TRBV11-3	ASSPRTSTNGELF
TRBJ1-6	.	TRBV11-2	ASSLAYRDISNSPLH
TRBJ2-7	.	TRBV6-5	ASRRSRRGPNEQY
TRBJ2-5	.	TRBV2	ASSRSGTSGSQQETQY
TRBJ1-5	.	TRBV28	ASSTLSRPQH
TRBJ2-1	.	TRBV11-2	ASSSFSGLAGEGEQF
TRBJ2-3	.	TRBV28	ASSGSSTDTQY
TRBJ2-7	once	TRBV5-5	ASSLRSTGTGDYEQY
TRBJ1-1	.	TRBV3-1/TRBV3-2	ASSQEVQDRGRKTEAF
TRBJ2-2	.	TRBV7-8	ASSPSQVAGELF
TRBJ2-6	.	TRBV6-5	ASSYSTGGANVLT
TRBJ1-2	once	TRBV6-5	ASSRQGLYGYT
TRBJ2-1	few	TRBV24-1	ATSVGGNNEQF
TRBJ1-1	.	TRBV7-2	ASSLGQGDVAF
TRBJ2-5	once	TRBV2	ASRDLLAGGRGTQY
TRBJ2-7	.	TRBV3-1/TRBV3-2	ASSQTSGPEEQY
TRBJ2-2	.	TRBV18	ATREQDTGELF
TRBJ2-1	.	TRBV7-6	ASSLGRTGVDEQF
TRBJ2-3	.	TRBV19	ASSIGSGGADTQY
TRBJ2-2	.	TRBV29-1	SVELGQGQITGELF
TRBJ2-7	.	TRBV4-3	ASSQDGQGINEQY
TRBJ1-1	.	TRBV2	ASTTERTMNTEAF
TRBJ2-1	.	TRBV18	ASSHAWLAGEDEQF
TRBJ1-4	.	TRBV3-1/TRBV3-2	ASSARPGQGIYTNEKLF
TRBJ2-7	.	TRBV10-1	ASSRDRAYEQY
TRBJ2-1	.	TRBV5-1	ASSLAGTLYNEQF
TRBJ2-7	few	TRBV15	ATSRDTSHSYEQY
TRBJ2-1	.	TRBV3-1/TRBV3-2	ASSPQIAPNEQF
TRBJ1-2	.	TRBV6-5	ASRQGASNGYT